This TCR beta chain was recovered during a study of CD8 T cells in Susac syndrome. The ends were cut back, 0 bases at V and 3 bases at J, with 10 bases in the middle. The CDR3 runs 15 residues. Germline assignment: CDR1 SEHNR and CDR2 FQNEAQ (reference sequence). Reverse transcription of about 0.5 to 1 ug RNA was performed with random hexamers. Amplification of TCR beta CDR3 used immunoSEQ multiplex PCR across 54 Vbeta and 13 Jbeta. MiXCR, run by TCRdb on the immunoSEQ multiplex PCR reads, gives a single entry per CDR3 protein. In the table there are about 210,000 distinct CDR3 sequences, around 93% of which are singletons. From blood CD8+ and CD4+ T cells, TCR beta sequences were generated. FACS enriched CD8+ TEMRA cells, while bulk CD8+ and CD4+ were negatively isolated.

The receptor comes from a human donor in good health. Sequences were obtained from CD4+ T cells from PBMCs. J is TRBJ2-3 and V is TRBV7-9; tentatively, D is TRBD2 (5 bases). This CDR3 reads CASSLAGSGTDTQYF. CDR3 DNA sequence: TGTGCCAGCAGCTTAGCGGGGAGTGGGACAGATACGCAGTATTTT.